The 18 T cell receptor beta chains in this list originate from one sample, sequenced in a study of blood T cell repertoires in COVID-19. The data were produced by immunoSEQ multiplex PCR, yet TCRdb's version contains in-frame clones alone and is incomplete. In the table there are more than 200,000 clones, approximately 90% of which are singletons. Sequenced sample: PBMCs or T cells enriched from blood (not recorded which). The origin of the receptors is a woman in her thirties who had recovered from COVID-19.

As concerns this clone: The junction shows a germline mismatch at one end, possibly a read error. This chain uses TRBV25-1 with TRBJ1-3; D is ambiguous. This CDR3 has 9 residues. The germline CDR1 and CDR2 sequences are MGHDK and SYGVNS. In nucleotides, the CDR3 is TGTGCCAGCAGCGTACTCCTCCTATTT. Residues: CASSVLLLF.

This clone was recorded a few times. The chain employs TRBV7-2 and TRBJ2-3; 11 nucleotides agree with TRBD2. Germline V CDR1 and CDR2: SGHTA, FQGNSA. V lost 8 bases, J lost 4 bases, and 8 bases stayed unmatched. The length of the CDR3 is 15 residues. The CDR3 DNA sequence: TGTGCCAGCGGCGGGACTAGCGGCCCACCAGATACGCAGTATTTT. Translation gives CASGGTSGPPDTQYF.

This rearrangement joins TRBV7-2 to TRBJ2-1; 8 bases match TRBD2. Trimming at V came to 5 bases and at J to 0 bases, leaving 6 bases not matched to a gene. The CDR3 runs 16 residues. Germline V lookup: CDR1 SGHTA, CDR2 FQGNSA. The CDR3 nucleotides are TGTGCCAGCAGCGCCAGCGGGGGCAGCTCCTACAATGAGCAGTTCTTC. This codes for CASSASGGSSYNEQFF.

The V call is TRBV11-2, the J call TRBJ1-2; D possibly corresponds to TRBD1 (5 bases). The CDR3 consists of 14 residues. The V and J ends lost 4 bases and 4 bases respectively, with 13 bases between them. Germline V lookup: CDR1 SGHAT, CDR2 FQNNGV. CDR3: CASSYRLSSYGYTF. Written as DNA, the CDR3 is TGTGCCAGCAGCTACAGGCTATCTAGCTATGGCTACACCTTC. Looking up the rest from reference TRBV11-2 and TRBJ1-2 gives the full variable domain: EAGVAQSPRYKIIEKRQSVAFWCNPISGHATLYWYQQILGQGPKLLIQFQNNGVVDDSQLPKDRFSAERLKGVDSTLKIQPAKLEDSAVYLCASSYRLSSYGYTFGSGTRLTVV.

The V and J genes are TRBV3-1 (or the pseudogene TRBV3-2) and TRBJ1-1; 9 bases are shared with TRBD1. With V trimmed by 5 bases and J by 1 base, 5 bases remained unmatched. The CDR3 has 15 residues. Germline V gene data show CDR1 as LGHDT and CDR2 as YNNKEL (reference sequence). CDR3 in amino acids: CASSDRDRANTEAFF. CDR3 bases: TGTGCCAGCAGCGACCGGGACAGGGCGAACACTGAAGCTTTCTTT.

V is TRBV4-3 and J is TRBJ1-1, with D hard to call. CDR1 is LGHNA and CDR2 is YSLEER in the germline V gene. The CDR3 sequence is 15 residues long. V shed 6 bases and J shed 5 bases, with 19 bases lying between them. The CDR3 spells CASSWSSYRGTEAFF. In DNA form, the CDR3 reads TGCGCCAGCAGTTGGAGTTCCTACCGAGGGACTGAAGCTTTCTTT.

V and J are TRBV28 and TRBJ1-1; 8 bases are a match to TRBD1. The CDR3 sequence is 14 residues long. V was clipped by 5 bases and J by 4 bases; unmatched bases: 6. CDR1 and CDR2 from the germline V gene are MDHEN and SYDVKM. CDR3 region: CASSGRGPSTEAFF. CDR3 sequence (DNA): TGTGCCAGCAGTGGCAGGGGGCCGAGCACTGAAGCTTTCTTT.

By frequency in the sample, this clone is medium-sized. The V gene is TRBV14, the J gene TRBJ1-2, with 8 bases matching TRBD1. The CDR3 contains 14 residues. V lost 5 bases to trimming and J lost 4 bases; unmatched junction nucleotides: 6. From germline, CDR1 is SGHDN and CDR2 FVKESK. CDR3 bases: TGTGCCAGCAGCGCCCAGGGGGCTGTCTATGGCTACACCTTC. Its translation: CASSAQGAVYGYTF.

This chain connects TRBV9 to TRBJ2-5; a weak D match, TRBD2 (6 bases). This CDR3 spans 15 amino acids. The germline gives CDR1 SGDLS, CDR2 YYNGEE. V lost 3 bases and J lost 1, with 13 bases in between. CDR3 amino acids: CASSAGSWGQETQYF. Here the CDR3 DNA reads TGTGCCAGCAGCGCCGGGAGCTGGGGCCAAGAGACCCAGTACTTC.

The V gene is TRBV7-3, the J gene TRBJ2-1; possibly TRBD1 for D (6 bases). The germline V gene encodes CDR1 SGHTA and CDR2 FQGTGA. V lost 4 bases to trimming and J lost 5 bases, with 18 bases between them. The CDR3 runs to 16 residues. CDR3 nucleotides: TGTGCCAGCAGCTCTCCAGGGAGAGCAGGGGACAATGAGCAGTTCTTC. Translation: CASSSPGRAGDNEQFF.

This chain uses TRBV7-9 with TRBJ1-1, with D perhaps TRBD1 (5 bases). The V and J ends lost 3 bases and 3 bases respectively, with 26 bases between them. The CDR3 is 19 residues long. Germline values: CDR1 SEHNR, CDR2 FQNEAQ (reference sequence). The CDR3 DNA sequence: TGTGCCAGCAGCTTCGCAGGGCATAAAATTGACTGGGAGGACACTGAAGCTTTCTTT. This codes for CASSFAGHKIDWEDTEAFF.

This chain connects TRBV18 to TRBJ1-1; no firm D call. The CDR3 covers 13 residues. Trimming removed 3 bases from V and 11 bases from J, with 16 bases in between. CDR1 is KGHSH, CDR2 LQKENI, per germline. The CDR3 sequence is CASSPAERFGAFF. CDR3 sequence (DNA): TGTGCCAGCTCACCCGCTGAACGGTTCGGGGCTTTCTTT. Full variable domain (rest looked up from reference TRBV18 and TRBJ1-1): NAGVMQNPRHLVRRRGQEARLRCSPMKGHSHVYWYRQLPEEGLKFMVYLQKENIIDESGMPKERFSAEFPKEGPSILRIQQVVRGDSAAYFCASSPAERFGAFFGQGTRLTVV.

This clone was seen at least ten times. CDR3 in amino acids: CASSLGLAGAGETQYF. In DNA, the CDR3 is TGTGCCAGCAGCCTAGGACTAGCGGGAGCCGGAGAGACCCAGTACTTC. The J gene is TRBJ2-5, the V gene TRBV7-8; 13 bases align to TRBD2. The germline CDR1 and CDR2 sequences are SGHVS and FQNEAQ. The ends lost 5 bases at V and 4 bases at J; junction bases unmatched: 7. The CDR3 runs 16 residues.

CDR3 coding DNA: TGTGCCAGCAGCCAACCTACTAGCGGACTGTGGAATGAGCAGTTCTTC. Translating gives CASSQPTSGLWNEQFF. The chain uses TRBV3-1 (or the pseudogene TRBV3-2) and TRBJ2-1, with 8 bases aligning to TRBD2. J gave up 7 bases and V 2 bases, and 10 bases lay outside the gene matches. CDR3 length: 16 residues. CDR1 is LGHDT, CDR2 YNNKEL, per germline (reference sequence).

The chain combines TRBV4-3 with TRBJ1-2, with D hard to call. Germline lookup yields CDR1 LGHNA and CDR2 YSLEER. The CDR3 totals 14 residues. V lost 0 bases and J lost 5, with 10 bases in between. The CDR3 sequence is CASSQDLQRYGYTF. CDR3 bases: TGCGCCAGCAGCCAAGATCTTCAGAGGTATGGCTACACCTTC.

The chain recombines TRBV29-1 with TRBJ2-7; D is possibly TRBD1 (6 bases). Trimming removed 5 bases at V and 6 bases at J, with 14 bases between. This CDR3 contains 12 residues. Germline CDR1 is SQVTM and CDR2 is ANQGSEA. The CDR3 sequence is CSVNRVGGEQYF. The CDR3 DNA is TGCAGCGTTAATCGAGTAGGGGGCGAGCAGTACTTC.

V gene TRBV30 combines with J gene TRBJ1-4; 7 bases align to TRBD1. The germline V gene encodes CDR1 GTSNPN and CDR2 SVGIG (reference sequence). V was clipped by 7 bases and J by 3 bases; unmatched bases: 8. CDR3 length: 14 residues. CDR3 sequence: CALTGVVSNEKLFF. The CDR3 nucleotides read TGTGCCTTAACAGGGGTGGTGTCTAATGAAAAACTGTTTTTT. Complete variable domain (other parts from reference TRBV30 and TRBJ1-4): SQTIHQWPATLVQPVGSPLSLECTVEGTSNPNLYWYRQAAGRGLQLLFYSVGIGQISSEVPQNLSASRPQDRQFILSSKKLLLSDSGFYLCALTGVVSNEKLFFGSGTQLSVL.

CDR3 sequence: CSVAGQGGYTF. Written as DNA, the CDR3 is TGCAGCGTTGCTGGCCAGGGCGGCTACACCTTC. The rearrangement joins TRBV29-1 to TRBJ1-2; D possibly corresponds to TRBD1 (5 bases). Germline CDR1 is SQVTM and CDR2 is ANQGSEA. The CDR3 sequence is 11 residues long. V lost 4 bases to trimming and J lost 8 bases, with 11 bases between them. Variable domain in full (rest from reference TRBV29-1 and TRBJ1-2): SAVISQKPSRDICQRGTSLTIQCQVDSQVTMMFWYRQQPGQSLTLIATANQGSEATYESGFVIDKFPISRPNLTFSTLTVSNMSPEDSSIYLCSVAGQGGYTFGSGTRLTVV.